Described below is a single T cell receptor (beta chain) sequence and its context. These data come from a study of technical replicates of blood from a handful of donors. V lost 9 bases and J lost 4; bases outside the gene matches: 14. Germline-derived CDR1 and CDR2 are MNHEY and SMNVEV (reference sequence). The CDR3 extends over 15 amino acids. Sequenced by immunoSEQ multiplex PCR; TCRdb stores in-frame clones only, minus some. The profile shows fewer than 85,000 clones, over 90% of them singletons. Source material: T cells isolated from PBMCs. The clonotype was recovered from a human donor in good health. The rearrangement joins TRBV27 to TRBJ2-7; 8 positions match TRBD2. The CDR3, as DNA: TGTGCCAGTTCCCTTCGCGGCAGCGGGAGTTACGAGCAGTACTTC. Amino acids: CASSLRGSGSYEQYF.